Described below is a single T cell receptor beta chain sequence and its context. Its antigen is unidentified. This table comes from immunoSEQ multiplex PCR, and its TCRdb copy is limited to in-frame clones, with some not included. The sample lists around 130,000 clones, roughly nine tenths occurring once. The data stem from a study of cytomegalovirus exposure and HLA in healthy donors. Study-wide results and caveats: Reports showed the classifier diagnosing cytomegalovirus status with high specificity and sensitivity. Rarity held for most TCR sequences, but there were some public TCRs that occurred in many donors.

The V end was cut by 1 base, the J end by 5 bases, with 6 bases between. The CDR3 loop spans 13 amino acids. The germline V gene has CDR1 SGHVS and CDR2 FNYEAQ. Donors were drawn from the approximately 120-subject validation cohort, separate from the 666-subject first cohort. This sequence originates from a man aged 25 to 45 in good health and CMV-seronegative. V gene TRBV7-6 combines with J gene TRBJ2-1; TRBD2 might be the D (6 bases). Sequenced sample: PBMCs. The CDR3 bases are TGTGCCAGCAGCTTAGTAGCGGACAATGAGCAGTTCTTC. It yields the protein CASSLVADNEQFF.